What follows are 6 T cell receptor beta chains derived from one specimen sequenced in a study of shared clonotypes between healthy human individuals. Measured with immunoSEQ multiplex PCR; TCRdb has only the in-frame clones, and not every one. Of a few hundred thousand clones in the sample, roughly 97% were seen once. Sample: naive CD4+ T cells sorted from blood. Stated subset: CD45RA+ positively selected. All receptors derive from a woman aged 25 to 39 in good health.

Details on this clone: This specimen includes other DNA sequences encoding the same CDR3. The V call is TRBV5-1, the J call TRBJ1-3; D remains ambiguous. Trimming removed 0 bases from V and 0 bases from J, with 4 bases in between. Germline CDR1 is SGHRS and CDR2 is YFSETQ. The CDR3 is 14 amino acids. The CDR3 region is CASSLGNSGNTIYF. The CDR3 bases are TGCGCCAGCAGCTTGGGCAACTCTGGAAACACCATATATTTT.

The genes are TRBV5-1 and TRBJ2-1; 10 nucleotides align to TRBD2. The CDR3 extends over 14 amino acids. Germline V gives CDR1 SGHRS, CDR2 YFSETQ. Trimming cost V 3 bases and J 5 bases; bases outside gene matches: 2. The CDR3, as DNA: TGCGCCAGCAGCTGGACTAGCGGCAACAATGAGCAGTTCTTC. Amino acids: CASSWTSGNNEQFF.

This sequence joins TRBV19 and TRBJ2-7; TRBD2 aligns across 11 bases. CDR3 length: 15 residues. Unmatched junction bases numbered 5, after V lost 5 bases and J lost 2 bases. Germline V gene sequence: CDR1 LNHDA, CDR2 SQIVND (reference sequence). The CDR3 DNA is TGTGCCAGTAGTTTTAGCGGGAGGGCGACCTACGAGCAGTACTTC. Translated, it gives CASSFSGRATYEQYF.

This chain connects TRBV4-1 to TRBJ2-5, with unresolved D. The DNA end is a closer match to TRBJ2-7, so the J assignment may be wrong. This CDR3 region has 15 residues. Germline CDR1 MGHRA, CDR2 YSYEKL. The CDR3: CASSQGLGLSYEQYF. The CDR3 DNA reads TGCGCCAGCAGCCAAGGATTAGGCCTATCCTACGAGCAGTACTTC.

J is TRBJ2-1 and V is TRBV19; perhaps D is TRBD1 or TRBD2 (5 bases each). The CDR3 has 16 residues. Germline V gene sequence: CDR1 LNHDA, CDR2 SQIVND (reference sequence). The V end was cut by 6 bases, the J end by 0 bases, with 15 bases between. The CDR3 sequence is CASRWGRKSSYNEQFF. The CDR3 DNA reads as TGTGCCAGTAGATGGGGACGAAAAAGCTCCTACAATGAGCAGTTCTTC.

The chain links TRBV7-2 to TRBJ2-6, with D uncertain. Germline V gene sequence: CDR1 SGHTA, CDR2 FQGNSA. Trimming took 4 bases from V and 2 from J, leaving 12 bases between them. The CDR3 extends over 16 amino acids. CDR3 amino acids: CASSSTGYTGANVLTF. DNA for the CDR3: TGTGCCAGCAGCTCAACCGGGTATACTGGGGCCAACGTCCTGACTTTC.